The rows below give T cell receptor beta chains drawn from one sample of a study of control samples from healthy donors and cancer patients. Profiled with immunoSEQ multiplex PCR; TCRdb holds only in-frame clones, not every one. The sample carries some 150,000 clones, roughly 93% recorded once. Sequenced input: blood. All receptors come from a man aged 50 or older in good health. Both conserved end residues are part of each CDR3.

length,V,J,CDR3
15,TRBV30,TRBJ2-7,CAWSVDRVGPYEQYF
15,TRBV28,TRBJ2-5,CASSSGLADQETQYF
14,TRBV4-1,TRBJ2-2,CATEREFFTGELFF
15,TRBV7-8,TRBJ2-5,CASSLFTGPVETQYF
13,TRBV28,TRBJ2-7,CASSSTDPYEQYF
14,TRBV10-2,TRBJ1-1,CASSERLQNTEAFF
17,TRBV7-9,TRBJ1-5,CASSLEGTGAGNQPQHF
15,TRBV9,TRBJ2-1,CASSVGQSSYNEQFF
14,TRBV6-5,TRBJ2-4,CASTQDVAKNIQYF
18,TRBV5-1,TRBJ2-2,CASSLTLAGPPNTGELFF
16,TRBV18,TRBJ1-5,CASSPGSLWGNQPQHF
12,TRBV27,TRBJ1-6,CASRAAYSPLHF
17,TRBV4-2,TRBJ2-1,CASSQDAAPSGFNEQFF
17,TRBV6-1,TRBJ2-3,CASSEEQQAHPTDTQYF
16,TRBV7-9,TRBJ2-5,CASSLQGLAVQETQYF
16,TRBV28,TRBJ1-1,CASSSGTRGRDTEAFF
15,TRBV24-1,TRBJ1-5,CATSPGQGYNQPQHF
14,TRBV6-5,TRBJ1-1,CASSIRGVFTEAFF
12,TRBV28,TRBJ1-1,CASRLLNTEAFF
15,TRBV28,TRBJ2-1,CASSFSAGAYNEQFF
13,TRBV7-9,TRBJ1-4,CASSLVGVGKLFF
13,TRBV29-1,TRBJ2-1,CSGRTSGSYEQFF
15,TRBV9,TRBJ2-1,CASSPPGLQYNEQFF
15,TRBV6-5,TRBJ1-2,CASSKPGQLNYGYTF
16,TRBV4-2,TRBJ1-6,CASSHRPGQGNSPLHF
15,TRBV9,TRBJ2-3,CASSVRQVGTDTQYF
13,TRBV7-8,TRBJ2-6,CASLQGWANVLTF
15,TRBV5-1,TRBJ1-1,CASSQGQGGHTEAFF
13,TRBV9,TRBJ1-2,CASSLRTDYGYTF
16,TRBV7-8,TRBJ2-3,CASSLRGGPSTDTQYF
15,TRBV9,TRBJ1-4,CASSANTGVNEKLFF
12,TRBV27,TRBJ2-1,CASSIRGNEQFF
17,TRBV28,TRBJ2-3,CAIVGLAGKKGTDTQYF
16,TRBV28,TRBJ1-6,CASSSGDFSYNSPLHF
14,TRBV19,TRBJ1-5,CASSSGGVGQPQHF
13,TRBV28,TRBJ2-1,CASRTHRANEQFF
11,TRBV6-5,TRBJ2-7,CAANRVSEQYF
15,TRBV4-2,TRBJ1-2,CASSPRAREDYGYTF
16,TRBV6-5,TRBJ1-5,CASSSAGQNSNQPQHF
13,TRBV24-1,TRBJ1-2,CATSDLQGRGYTF